This TCR beta chain was captured in a study of PD-L1 blockade in urothelial cancer (dated by TCRdb to 2017 to 2019). General notes on the study: All patients started therapy in the mid-2010s and received atezolizumab 1,200 mg intravenously every 3 weeks. About 85% of the 29 patients were males with bladder-origin urothelial cancer, and about 65% of the 29 reported a prior smoking history. An ECOG performance status of 0 or 1 was recorded for the patients, and 0 to 3 prior chemotherapy regimens had been received by the patients. Blood samples were analyzed 3 weeks after the start of treatment (second dose) and 6 weeks after the start of treatment. Blood samples yielded a median of roughly 150,000 T cells and around 80,000 unique TCRs, with median clonality roughly 0.085. An exploratory multi-omic analysis was conducted of the somatic, immune and clinical correlates of response to PD-L1 blockade with atezolizumab in urothelial cancer. Pretreatment tumor samples, along with matched peripheral blood collected serially before and after atezolizumab treatment, underwent TCR sequencing. Progression-free survival longer than 6 months counted as durable clinical benefit, and TCR features were additionally tested against both progression-free and overall survival. In the same patients who had TCR sequencing, pretreatment tumors also underwent whole exome sequencing and RNA sequencing. Roughly nine patients achieved durable clinical benefit and about 22 did not. Under 30 patients had pretreatment blood TCR-seq, about 24 had at least one posttreatment blood collection, and about 24 had tumor TCR-seq. General study outcomes and caveats: Improved progression-free and overall survival was found to be associated with pretreatment peripheral blood TCR clonality below the median. Small sample size (n ≈ 29) and many exploratory analyses mean the results are intended to be hypothesis-generating. At 3 weeks after the start of treatment, tumor-associated TCR clones in peripheral blood had expanded more in patients with durable benefit (n of about 20, p = 0.022).

Interpreted using the paper, the time point label stands for: pretreatment peripheral blood. A cohort of about 30 patients with locally advanced or metastatic urothelial carcinoma, treated at Memorial Sloan Kettering on a trial protocol, was included. Peripheral blood mononuclear cells were collected pretreatment and during treatment, with between 1 and 8 total time points obtained per patient. The Qiagen DNeasy Blood extraction kit was used to purify genomic DNA from total PBMCs and tumor samples. PBMCs were collected pretreatment and during treatment and were isolated and stored as previously described. On this clone itself: No cognate antigen has been identified for it. Per-nucleotide qualities are absent, and no much larger clonotype sits a single base away. In the same sample, other DNA sequences code for this CDR3.

V was cut back by 3 bases and J by 8 bases, leaving a gap of 10 bases between them. The cysteine opens and the phenylalanine closes a CDR3 of 13 amino acids. Only the CDR3 region is kept as DNA, spanning 39 bases read in frame from base 1. CDR1 and CDR2, looked up from the germline V gene, are KGHSH and LQKENI. Synthetic TCR analog templates were spiked into each PCR so that absolute template abundance could be estimated from read counts. TCRbeta CDR3 regions were amplified from genomic DNA with bias-controlled V and J gene primers using the immunoSEQ assay. Sequencing of rearranged TCRbeta segments was done at approximately 20X coverage. From the authors' description of their analysis: Sequencing errors were corrected by clustering and CDR3s were annotated against IMGT to assign V, D and J genes. Only productive TCRbeta rearrangements were used in downstream analyses, excluding out-of-frame or stop-codon sequences. Clonality was calculated as one minus the Shannon entropy normalized by the log of the number of unique productive sequences. Fisher's exact test with Benjamini-Hochberg correction, using a cutoff of adjusted p below 0.01, was how clones that differed between time points or between blood and tumor were identified. Drawn from immuneACCESS, this table holds only the in-frame rearrangements with V and J called that TCRdb kept. Clones are partly lost; checked studies trace under half to an unresolved V gene and leave the rest unexplained. Clone size and V and J calls were adopted from that table, with D and trimming inferred from the DNA. The sample has roughly 120,000 clones on record, around 84% of them singletons. The ten top clones hold 2.5% to 4% of the sample.

The V and J segments used are TRBV18 and TRBJ1-4; no D gene is confidently identified. Here the sequenced sample was PBMCs, taken around atezolizumab (anti-PD-L1) treatment. This receptor was identified in a man aged 50-59 years with urothelial cancer. The DNA sequence is given as TGTGCCAGCTCACCGGGCCTCGGCGAAAAACTGTTTTTT. It is translated as CASSPGLGEKLFF. The full variable domain, with segments outside the CDR3 supplied by the reference TRBV18 and TRBJ1-4 proteins, appears as NAGVMQNPRHLVRRRGQEARLRCSPMKGHSHVYWYRQLPEEGLKFMVYLQKENIIDESGMPKERFSAEFPKEGPSILRIQQVVRGDSAAYFCASSPGLGEKLFFGSGTQLSVL.